Listed below are T cell receptor beta chains from one sample, sequenced in a study of radiation and T cells in renal cell carcinoma. Libraries were prepared by immunoSEQ multiplex PCR; TCRdb keeps only in-frame clonotypes and omits some of them. The sample yields some 120,000 clones, about four fifths seen once. The sample here was blood, taken from a patient whose treatment included radiotherapy and nephrectomy. The receptors shown here come from a man aged 45-65 years with renal cell carcinoma. Both conserved end residues are part of each CDR3. D genes are given only for firm matches. Clone size appears in some rows only: once, few, many, or a class for an expanded clone.

-	TRBV19	-	TRBJ1-5	TGTGCCAGTAGTCAATGGATGAGAGGTGGGAATCAGCCCCAGCATTTT	CASSQWMRGGNQPQHF
-	TRBV14	many	TRBJ1-5	TGTGCCAGCATCCCGGGGATGAATCAGCCCCAGCATTTT	CASIPGMNQPQHF
-	TRBV27	-	TRBJ1-1	TGTGCCAGCAGTTTTGGGTCGGCCACTGAAGCTTTCTTT	CASSFGSATEAFF
-	TRBV9	few	TRBJ1-1	TGTGCCAGCGAACCAGGGACACAGAACACTGAAGCTTTCTTT	CASEPGTQNTEAFF
-	TRBV21-1	-	TRBJ2-1	TGTGCCAGCAGCTTCCCCCCGGAGCTAGCGGGGGAAAAGGTTGAGCAGTTCTTC	CASSFPPELAGEKVEQFF
TRBD1	TRBV5-1	-	TRBJ2-1	TGCGCCAGCAGCTTGACAGGGGGCTCCTACAATGAGCAGTTCTTC	CASSLTGGSYNEQFF
-	TRBV2	once	TRBJ2-3	TGTGCCAGCAGCCGTTACGATACGCAGTATTTT	CASSRYDTQYF
-	TRBV4-2	-	TRBJ2-5	TGTGCCAGCAGCCAAGTGAGAGCAACCGAGACCCAGTACTTC	CASSQVRATETQYF
TRBD1	TRBV5-1	few	TRBJ1-1	TGCGCCAGCACATTATCGACAGGGAGCACTGAAGCTTTCTTT	CASTLSTGSTEAFF
TRBD1	TRBV7-9	-	TRBJ1-1	TGTGCCAGCAGCCCCCGGACAGGGGGGACTGAAGCTTTCTTT	CASSPRTGGTEAFF
-	TRBV5-1	-	TRBJ2-3	TGCGCCAGCAGCCGCTATGGAGGGAGCACAGATACGCAGTATTTT	CASSRYGGSTDTQYF
-	TRBV5-1	-	TRBJ2-5	TGCGCCAGCCAGACCTCCGGACAGCTCCAAGAGACCCAGTACTTC	CASQTSGQLQETQYF
TRBD1	TRBV9	-	TRBJ2-1	TGTGCCAGCAGCCCCCGGGACAGGGGTTTCGATGAGCAGTTCTTC	CASSPRDRGFDEQFF
-	TRBV18	-	TRBJ2-2	TGTGCCAGCTCACCATACCCAGATACCGGGGAGCTGTTTTTT	CASSPYPDTGELFF
TRBD1	TRBV7-3	few	TRBJ1-2	TGTGCCAGCAGTTTCAAAGCCGGACAGGGGGTTAGTGGCTACACCTTC	CASSFKAGQGVSGYTF
TRBD1	TRBV7-9	once	TRBJ2-3	TGTGCCAGCAGCACCGGGACAGGCTCTATTTTCAGGGATACGCAGTATTTT	CASSTGTGSIFRDTQYF
TRBD1	TRBV5-5	-	TRBJ1-1	TGTGCCAGCAGCTGGGAGACAGGGGTGGACGCTGAAGCTTTCTTT	CASSWETGVDAEAFF
-	TRBV30	-	TRBJ1-1	TGTGCCTGTTACAGGGACCCGAACACTGAAGCTTTCTTT	CACYRDPNTEAFF
-	TRBV7-2	-	TRBJ1-2	TGTGCCAGCAGCGCTACATGGACCTATGGCTACACCTTC	CASSATWTYGYTF
TRBD1	TRBV2	-	TRBJ1-2	TGTGCCAGCAGTGATATCCTGACAGGGGGGCATGGCTACACCTTC	CASSDILTGGHGYTF
-	TRBV7-2	-	TRBJ1-1	TGTGCCAGCAGCTTAAATCCGGACACTGAAGCTTTCTTT	CASSLNPDTEAFF
-	TRBV10-3	-	TRBJ2-7	TGTGCCATCCTCGCAGACTCCTACGAGCAGTACTTC	CAILADSYEQYF
TRBD1	TRBV6-1	-	TRBJ1-2	TGTGCCAGCAGTGAAGGGACAGGGCGAGGCTACACCTTC	CASSEGTGRGYTF
-	TRBV18	-	TRBJ2-3	TGTGCCAGCTCACCTTTATCTGGCGCGGATACGCAGTATTTT	CASSPLSGADTQYF
TRBD1	TRBV4-2	-	TRBJ2-7	TGTGCCAGCAGCCAAGAAGACAGGGGCAGCTACGAGCAGTACTTC	CASSQEDRGSYEQYF
TRBD1	TRBV6-7	-	TRBJ2-1	TGTGCCACAGGGGGAAGGAGCCGCTCCTACAATGAGCAGTTCTTC	CATGGRSRSYNEQFF
-	TRBV30	once	TRBJ1-3	TGTGCCTACGGGACCTCAGGAAACACCATATATTTT	CAYGTSGNTIYF
-	TRBV5-1	-	TRBJ1-6	TGCGCCAGCAGCCCAAGGACTTCCAGCTCCTATAATTCACCCCTCCACTTT	CASSPRTSSSYNSPLHF
-	TRBV5-6	-	TRBJ1-4	TGTGCCAGCAGCTTGGCTGGTCAGGGGACTGAAAAACTGTTTTTT	CASSLAGQGTEKLFF
TRBD1	TRBV30	-	TRBJ2-3	TGTGCCTGGAGCCTAGGGACAGTAACAGATACGCAGTATTTT	CAWSLGTVTDTQYF
TRBD2	TRBV6-6	-	TRBJ2-7	TGTGCCAGCAGTGGGACTAGCGGAGGCGAGCAGTACTTC	CASSGTSGGEQYF
-	TRBV5-1	few	TRBJ1-4	TGCGCCAGCAGCGTCCAGCCCGGGACAACCCTTGCGCTGTTTTTT	CASSVQPGTTLALFF
-	TRBV5-4	-	TRBJ2-1	TGTGCCAGCAGGATCCTCGCCCCAGGTGGGGGCACGGGGCAGTTCTTC	CASRILAPGGGTGQFF
-	TRBV12-5	-	TRBJ1-3	TGTGCTAGTGGTTTGAATGGAAACACCATATATTTT	CASGLNGNTIYF
TRBD2	TRBV4-3	-	TRBJ2-5	TGCGCCAGCAGCCAAGATTATGCGGGGGGGCCGTCCCCGACCCAGTACTTC	CASSQDYAGGPSPTQYF
-	TRBV5-1	-	TRBJ2-2	TGCGCCAGCAGCGCCAACACAAACACCGGGGAGCTGTTTTTT	CASSANTNTGELFF
TRBD1	TRBV15	-	TRBJ1-1	TGTGCCGCCAAAGGCAGGGGGCCGATCACTGAAGCTTTCTTT	CAAKGRGPITEAFF
-	TRBV28	-	TRBJ1-5	TGTGCCAGCGTTGCGGGGCAGGGGAGGCAGCAGCCCCAGCATTTT	CASVAGQGRQQPQHF
-	TRBV27	-	TRBJ2-1	TGTGCCAGCAGTTTATCGGGTACTATCAATGAGCAGTTCTTC	CASSLSGTINEQFF
-	TRBV7-2	-	TRBJ1-3	TGTGCCAGCAGCTTAGTTTACAGTCTCTCTGGAAACACCATATATTTT	CASSLVYSLSGNTIYF
-	TRBV7-9	-	TRBJ2-5	TGTGCCAGCAGCTCTCTACTAGCAGGGCAAGAGACCCAGTACTTC	CASSSLLAGQETQYF
-	TRBV6-5	-	TRBJ2-5	TGTGCCAGCAGTCCACTGGAGATCCAAGAGACCCAGTACTTC	CASSPLEIQETQYF
-	TRBV7-9	-	TRBJ2-3	TGTGCCAGCAGCCCGGCCACAGATACGCAGTATTTT	CASSPATDTQYF
-	TRBV6-1	-	TRBJ2-2	TGTGCCAGCAGTGAAATCAGGGGCGCCTCCGGGGAGCTGTTTTTT	CASSEIRGASGELFF
-	TRBV11-2	-	TRBJ2-5	TGTGCCAGCAGCTTAGTTGTCGGGTCGGAGACCCAGTACTTC	CASSLVVGSETQYF
-	TRBV29-1	few	TRBJ1-2	TGCAGCGCCTCACGGACAGCGACCTTC	CSASRTATF
-	TRBV6-5	once	TRBJ1-2	TGTGCCAGCAGTCCTTTCGACAGACCTAACTATGGCTACACCTTC	CASSPFDRPNYGYTF
TRBD2	TRBV2	-	TRBJ2-5	TGTGCCAGCAGTGACGGGGTTAGCGGGGATGAGACCCAGTACTTC	CASSDGVSGDETQYF
-	TRBV4-1	-	TRBJ1-3	TGCGCCAGCAGCGCAGGGATTGCAAACACCATATATTTT	CASSAGIANTIYF
TRBD1	TRBV10-3	-	TRBJ2-7	TGTGCCATCAGCCCCACCCTGGGGCAGGGGGAATACGAGCAGTACTTC	CAISPTLGQGEYEQYF
TRBD1	TRBV7-9	-	TRBJ1-2	TGTGCCAGCAGCGCTGACAGGGTAGTCTATGGCTACACCTTC	CASSADRVVYGYTF
TRBD1	TRBV7-8	once	TRBJ2-6	TGTGCCAGCAGCTCAACGCCGACAGGGAAAGGGGCCAACGTCCTGACTTTC	CASSSTPTGKGANVLTF
-	TRBV5-4	once	TRBJ2-7	TGTGCCAGCAGCTTAGGTGGGGTCCCGAACTCCTACGAGCAGTACTTC	CASSLGGVPNSYEQYF
TRBD2	TRBV5-1	-	TRBJ2-1	TGCGCCAGCAGCTTGGTTCTGGGGGGGAATGAGCAGTTCTTC	CASSLVLGGNEQFF
TRBD1	TRBV7-2	-	TRBJ1-1	TGTGCCAGCAGCCCCCGACAGGGAGGGACTGAAGCTTTCTTT	CASSPRQGGTEAFF
TRBD1	TRBV5-1	-	TRBJ1-3	TGCGCCAGCAGCGGACAGGGGGCAGGTGGAAACACCATATATTTT	CASSGQGAGGNTIYF
-	TRBV5-1	-	TRBJ1-1	TGCGCCAGCAGCTTGGGTAGGGGTAACACTGAAGCTTTCTTT	CASSLGRGNTEAFF
-	TRBV6-5	many	TRBJ1-1	TGTGCCAGCAGCAGGACACAGAACACTGAAGCTTTCTTT	CASSRTQNTEAFF
TRBD2	TRBV6-6	once	TRBJ2-3	TGTGCCAGCAGTCGCCAAGCGGGAGGTGGAACAGATACGCAGTATTTT	CASSRQAGGGTDTQYF
TRBD1	TRBV19	-	TRBJ1-5	TGTGCCAGTAGTCCCCAAGGACAGGGTGTCAATCAGCCCCAGCATTTT	CASSPQGQGVNQPQHF